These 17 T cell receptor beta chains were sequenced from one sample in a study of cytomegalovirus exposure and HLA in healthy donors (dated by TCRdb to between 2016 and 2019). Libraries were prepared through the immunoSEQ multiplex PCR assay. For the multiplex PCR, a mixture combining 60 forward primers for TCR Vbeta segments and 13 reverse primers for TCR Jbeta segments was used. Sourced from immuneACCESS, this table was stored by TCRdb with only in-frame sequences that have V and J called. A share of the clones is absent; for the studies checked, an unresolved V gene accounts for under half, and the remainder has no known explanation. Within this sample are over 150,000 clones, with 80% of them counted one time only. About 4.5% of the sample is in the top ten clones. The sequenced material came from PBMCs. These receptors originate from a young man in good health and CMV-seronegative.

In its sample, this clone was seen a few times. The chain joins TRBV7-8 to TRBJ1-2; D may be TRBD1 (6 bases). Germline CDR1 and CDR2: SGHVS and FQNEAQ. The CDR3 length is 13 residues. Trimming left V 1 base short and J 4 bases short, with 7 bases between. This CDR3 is CASSLDRAYGYTF. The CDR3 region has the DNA TGTGCCAGCAGCTTAGACAGGGCCTATGGCTACACCTTC.

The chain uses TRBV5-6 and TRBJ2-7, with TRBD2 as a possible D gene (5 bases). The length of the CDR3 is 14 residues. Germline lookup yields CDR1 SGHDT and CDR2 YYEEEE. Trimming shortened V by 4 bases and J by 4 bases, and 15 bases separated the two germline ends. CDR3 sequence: CASSQTDFVYEQYF. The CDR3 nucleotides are TGTGCCAGCAGCCAGACGGACTTTGTTTACGAGCAGTACTTC.

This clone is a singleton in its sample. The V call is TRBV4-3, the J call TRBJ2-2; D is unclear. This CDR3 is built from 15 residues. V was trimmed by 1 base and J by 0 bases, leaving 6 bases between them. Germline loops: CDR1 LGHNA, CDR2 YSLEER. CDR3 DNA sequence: TGCGCCAGCAGCCAAGGCACTGCGAACACCGGGGAGCTGTTTTTT. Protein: CASSQGTANTGELFF.

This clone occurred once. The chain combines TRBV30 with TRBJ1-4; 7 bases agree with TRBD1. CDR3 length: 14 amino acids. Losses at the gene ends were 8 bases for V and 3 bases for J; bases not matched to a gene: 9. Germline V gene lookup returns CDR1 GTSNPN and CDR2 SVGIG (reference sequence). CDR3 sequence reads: CAADPGTANEKLFF. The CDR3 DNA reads TGTGCCGCTGATCCGGGGACAGCTAATGAAAAACTGTTTTTT.

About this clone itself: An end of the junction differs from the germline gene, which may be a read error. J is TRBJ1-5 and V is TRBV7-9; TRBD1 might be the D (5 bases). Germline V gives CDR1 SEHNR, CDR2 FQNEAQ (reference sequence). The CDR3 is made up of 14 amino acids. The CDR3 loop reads CSSSPTEINQPQHF. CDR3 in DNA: TGTTCCAGCAGCCCGACAGAAATTAATCAGCCCCAGCATTTT.

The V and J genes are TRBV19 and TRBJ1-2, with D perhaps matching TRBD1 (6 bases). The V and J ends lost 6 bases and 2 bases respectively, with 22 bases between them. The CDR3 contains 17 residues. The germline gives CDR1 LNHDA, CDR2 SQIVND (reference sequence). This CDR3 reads CASSALIRGNGNYGYTF. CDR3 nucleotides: TGTGCCAGTAGCGCGCTTATCAGGGGCAATGGGAACTATGGCTACACCTTC.

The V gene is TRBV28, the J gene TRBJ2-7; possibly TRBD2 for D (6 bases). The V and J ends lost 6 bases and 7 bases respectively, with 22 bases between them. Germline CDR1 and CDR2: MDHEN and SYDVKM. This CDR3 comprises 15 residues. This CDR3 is CASSPVEGAVGEQYF. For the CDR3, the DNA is TGTGCCAGCAGCCCAGTGGAGGGTGCGGTTGGGGAGCAGTACTTC.

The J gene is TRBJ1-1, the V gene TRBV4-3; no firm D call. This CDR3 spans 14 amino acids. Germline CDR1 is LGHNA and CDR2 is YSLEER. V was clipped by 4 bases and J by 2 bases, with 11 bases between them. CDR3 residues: CASSRESSNTEAFF. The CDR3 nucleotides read TGCGCCAGCAGCCGGGAGAGCTCAAACACTGAAGCTTTCTTT.

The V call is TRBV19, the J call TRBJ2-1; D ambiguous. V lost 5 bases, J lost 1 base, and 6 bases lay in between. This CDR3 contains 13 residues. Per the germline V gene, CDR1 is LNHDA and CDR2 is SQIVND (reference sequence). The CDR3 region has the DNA TGTGCCAGTAGTCCAGGATCCTACAATGAGCAGTTCTTC. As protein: CASSPGSYNEQFF.

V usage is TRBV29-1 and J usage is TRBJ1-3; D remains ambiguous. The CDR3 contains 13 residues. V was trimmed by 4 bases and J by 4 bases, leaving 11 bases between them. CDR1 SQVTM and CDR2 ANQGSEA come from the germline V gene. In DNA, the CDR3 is TGCAGCGTTGGTCGGGATTTCGGAAACACCATATATTTT. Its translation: CSVGRDFGNTIYF.

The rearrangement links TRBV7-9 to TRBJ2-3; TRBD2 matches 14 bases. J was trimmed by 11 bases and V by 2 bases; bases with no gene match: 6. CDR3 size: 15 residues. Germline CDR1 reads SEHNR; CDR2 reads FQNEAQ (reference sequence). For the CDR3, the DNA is TGTGCCAGCAGCTTACCGGGACTAGCGGGAGTTATGCAGTATTTT. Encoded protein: CASSLPGLAGVMQYF.

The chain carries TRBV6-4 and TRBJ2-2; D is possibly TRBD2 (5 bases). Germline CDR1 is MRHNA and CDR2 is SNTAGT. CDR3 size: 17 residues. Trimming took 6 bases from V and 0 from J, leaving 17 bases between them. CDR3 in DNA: TGTGCCAGCAGCGATCGGGGTACCTACGCGAACACCGGGGAGCTGTTTTTT. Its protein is CASSDRGTYANTGELFF.

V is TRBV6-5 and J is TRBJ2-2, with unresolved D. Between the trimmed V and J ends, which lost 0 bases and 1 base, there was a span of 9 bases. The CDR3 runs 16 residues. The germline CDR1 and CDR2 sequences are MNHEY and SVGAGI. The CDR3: CASSYSNLRNTGELFF. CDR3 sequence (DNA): TGTGCCAGCAGTTACTCGAACCTCAGGAACACCGGGGAGCTGTTTTTT.

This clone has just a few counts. CDR3 sequence (DNA): TGTGCCACCAGCAGAAAACAGGGCCACGAGCAGTACTTC. This encodes CATSRKQGHEQYF. The chain links TRBV15 to TRBJ2-7, with D perhaps matching TRBD1 (6 bases). The CDR3 sequence is 13 residues long. CDR1 LNHNV and CDR2 YYDKDF come from the germline V gene (reference sequence). Trimming left V 2 bases short and J 5 bases short, with 10 bases between.

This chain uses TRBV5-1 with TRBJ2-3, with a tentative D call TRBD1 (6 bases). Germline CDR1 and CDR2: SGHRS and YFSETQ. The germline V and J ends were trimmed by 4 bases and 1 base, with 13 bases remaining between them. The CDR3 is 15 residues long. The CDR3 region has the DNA TGCGCCAGCAGCGCCAGACAGGATCGCACAGATACGCAGTATTTT. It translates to CASSARQDRTDTQYF.

The CDR3 region is CASSYASRGQYF. Here the CDR3 DNA reads TGTGCCAGCAGTTACGCCTCTAGGGGGCAGTACTTC. The rearrangement joins TRBV28 to TRBJ2-7; tentatively, D is TRBD1 (5 bases). CDR1 and CDR2 (germline): MDHEN, SYDVKM. The CDR3 loop spans 12 amino acids. Trimming took off 4 bases at V and 9 bases at J, with 13 bases between the two ends.

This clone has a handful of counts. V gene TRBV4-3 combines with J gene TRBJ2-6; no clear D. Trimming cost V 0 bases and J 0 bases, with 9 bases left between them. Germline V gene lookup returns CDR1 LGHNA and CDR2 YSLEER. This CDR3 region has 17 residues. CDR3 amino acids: CASSQDGGSSGANVLTF. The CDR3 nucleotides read TGCGCCAGCAGCCAAGATGGTGGCAGCTCTGGGGCCAACGTCCTGACTTTC.